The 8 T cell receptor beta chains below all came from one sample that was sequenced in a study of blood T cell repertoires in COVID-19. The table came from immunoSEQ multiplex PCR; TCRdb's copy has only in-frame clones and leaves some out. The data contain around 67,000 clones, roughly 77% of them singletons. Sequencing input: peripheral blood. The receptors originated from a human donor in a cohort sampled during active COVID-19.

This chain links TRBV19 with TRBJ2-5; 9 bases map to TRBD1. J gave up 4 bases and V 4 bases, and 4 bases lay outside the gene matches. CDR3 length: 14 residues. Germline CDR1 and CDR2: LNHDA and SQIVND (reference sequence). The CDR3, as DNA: TGTGCCAGTAGTAGTACAGGGGGCGTAGAGACCCAGTACTTC. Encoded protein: CASSSTGGVETQYF. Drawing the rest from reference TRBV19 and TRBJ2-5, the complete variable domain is DGGITQSPKYLFRKEGQNVTLSCEQNLNHDAMYWYRQDPGQGLRLIYYSQIVNDFQKGDIAEGYSVSREKKESFPLTVTSAQKNPTAFYLCASSSTGGVETQYFGPGTRLLVL.

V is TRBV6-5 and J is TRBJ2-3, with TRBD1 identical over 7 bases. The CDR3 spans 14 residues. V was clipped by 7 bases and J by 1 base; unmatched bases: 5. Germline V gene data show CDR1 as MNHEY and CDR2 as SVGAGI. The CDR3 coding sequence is TGTGCCAGCACTACAGGGGTACGCACAGATACGCAGTATTTT. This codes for CASTTGVRTDTQYF.

The DNA of the CDR3 is TGCGCCAGCAGCAGGACAGGGGGCGGTGAAGCTTTCTTT. It is translated as CASSRTGGGEAFF. The chain couples TRBV10-1 to TRBJ1-1, with 11 bases aligning to TRBD1. The V segment lost 6 bases and the J segment 7 bases; nucleotides outside the gene matches: 4. This CDR3 region has 13 residues. Germline-derived CDR1 and CDR2 are WNHNN and SYGVQD (reference sequence).

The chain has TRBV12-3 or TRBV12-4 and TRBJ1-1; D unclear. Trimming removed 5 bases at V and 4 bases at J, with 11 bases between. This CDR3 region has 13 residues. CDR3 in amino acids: CASSTTSVTEAFF. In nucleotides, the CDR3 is TGTGCCAGCAGTACGACATCGGTCACTGAAGCTTTCTTT.

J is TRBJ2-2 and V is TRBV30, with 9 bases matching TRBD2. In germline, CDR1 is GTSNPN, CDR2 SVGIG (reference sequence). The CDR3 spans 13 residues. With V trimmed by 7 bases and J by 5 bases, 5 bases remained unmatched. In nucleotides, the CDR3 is TGTGCCTCCAGCGGGGGGAGAACCGGGGAGCTGTTTTTT. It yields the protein CASSGGRTGELFF. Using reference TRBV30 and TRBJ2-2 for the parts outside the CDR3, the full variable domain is SQTIHQWPATLVQPVGSPLSLECTVEGTSNPNLYWYRQAAGRGLQLLFYSVGIGQISSEVPQNLSASRPQDRQFILSSKKLLLSDSGFYLCASSGGRTGELFFGEGSRLTVL.

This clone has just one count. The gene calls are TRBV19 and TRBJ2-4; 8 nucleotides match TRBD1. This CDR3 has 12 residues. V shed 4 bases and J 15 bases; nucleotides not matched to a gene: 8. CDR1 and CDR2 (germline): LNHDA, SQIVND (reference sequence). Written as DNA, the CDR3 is TGTGCCAGTAGTACTCCCGGACAGGGTTTGTACTTC. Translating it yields CASSTPGQGLYF.

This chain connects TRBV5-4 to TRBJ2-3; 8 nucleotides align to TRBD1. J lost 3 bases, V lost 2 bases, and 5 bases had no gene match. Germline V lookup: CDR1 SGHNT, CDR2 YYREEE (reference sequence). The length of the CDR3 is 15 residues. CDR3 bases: TGTGCCAGCAGCTTTAATACAGGGGGAACAGATACGCAGTATTTT. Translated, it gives CASSFNTGGTDTQYF.

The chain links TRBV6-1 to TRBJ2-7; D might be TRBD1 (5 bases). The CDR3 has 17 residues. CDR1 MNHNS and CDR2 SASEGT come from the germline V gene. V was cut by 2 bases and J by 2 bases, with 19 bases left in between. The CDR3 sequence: CASSESAHRQPTYEQYF. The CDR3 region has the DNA TGTGCCAGCAGTGAATCCGCGCACAGGCAGCCAACCTACGAGCAGTACTTC.